This T cell receptor beta chain came from a study of blood T cells in healthy people across ages. Trimming pared 6 bases from V and 2 bases from J, leaving 13 bases between. Germline V gives CDR1 MNHEY, CDR2 SVGEGT. CDR3 length: 14 amino acids. The second PCR ran about 6 to 11 cycles with a sample-barcoded 5' primer and J-beta primers. Individual samples furnished no less than 3 million CDR3-containing paired-end reads apiece. MiXCR, run by TCRdb on the 5' RACE reads, gives a single entry per CDR3 protein. The sample lists 1.8 million or so distinct CDR3 sequences; about 39% were seen once. The sequencing sample was made of blood. The sequence derives from a human donor in good health. The chain uses TRBV6-2 or TRBV6-3 and TRBJ1-1; D remains ambiguous. CDR3 loop: CASSPTFGNTEAFF. The CDR3 DNA reads TGTGCCAGCAGCCCGACCTTTGGCAACACTGAAGCTTTCTTT.